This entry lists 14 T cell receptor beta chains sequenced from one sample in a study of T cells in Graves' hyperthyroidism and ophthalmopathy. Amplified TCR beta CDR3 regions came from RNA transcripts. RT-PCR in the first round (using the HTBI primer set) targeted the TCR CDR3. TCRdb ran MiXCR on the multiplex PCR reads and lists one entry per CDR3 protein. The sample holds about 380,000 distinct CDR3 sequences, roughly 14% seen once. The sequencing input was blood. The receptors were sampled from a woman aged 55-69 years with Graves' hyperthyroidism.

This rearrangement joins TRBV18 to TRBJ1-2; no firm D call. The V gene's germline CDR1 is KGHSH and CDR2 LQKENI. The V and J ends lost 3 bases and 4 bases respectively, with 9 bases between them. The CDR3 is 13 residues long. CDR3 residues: CASSPQDRYGYTF. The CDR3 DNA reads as TGTGCCAGCTCACCCCAAGACCGCTATGGCTACACCTTC.

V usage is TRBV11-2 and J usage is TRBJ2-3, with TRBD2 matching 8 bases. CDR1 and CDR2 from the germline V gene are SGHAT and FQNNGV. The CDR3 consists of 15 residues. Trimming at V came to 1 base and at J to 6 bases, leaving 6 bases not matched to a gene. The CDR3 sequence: CASSLASGSSDTQYF. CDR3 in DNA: TGTGCCAGCAGCTTAGCCAGCGGGAGTTCGGATACGCAGTATTTT.

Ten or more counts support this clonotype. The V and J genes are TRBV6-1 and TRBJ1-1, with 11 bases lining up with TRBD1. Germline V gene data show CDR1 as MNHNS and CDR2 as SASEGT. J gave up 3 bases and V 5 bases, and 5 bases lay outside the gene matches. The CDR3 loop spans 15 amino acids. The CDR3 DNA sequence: TGTGCCAGCAGTCAAGGACAGGGGGCGGACACTGAAGCTTTCTTT. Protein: CASSQGQGADTEAFF.

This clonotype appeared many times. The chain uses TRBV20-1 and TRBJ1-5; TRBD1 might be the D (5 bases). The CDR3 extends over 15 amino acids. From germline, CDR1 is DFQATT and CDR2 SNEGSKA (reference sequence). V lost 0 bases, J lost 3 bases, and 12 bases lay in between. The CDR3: CSARDLAGPNQPQHF. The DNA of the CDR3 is TGCAGTGCTAGAGATCTCGCAGGGCCCAATCAGCCCCAGCATTTT.

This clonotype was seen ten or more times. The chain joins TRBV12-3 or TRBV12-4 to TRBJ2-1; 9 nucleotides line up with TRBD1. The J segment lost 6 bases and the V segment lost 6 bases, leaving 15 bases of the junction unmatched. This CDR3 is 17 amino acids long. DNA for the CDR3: TGTGCCAGCAGCCCTCAAACCGGGACAGGGATCGCCAATGAGCAGTTCTTC. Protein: CASSPQTGTGIANEQFF.

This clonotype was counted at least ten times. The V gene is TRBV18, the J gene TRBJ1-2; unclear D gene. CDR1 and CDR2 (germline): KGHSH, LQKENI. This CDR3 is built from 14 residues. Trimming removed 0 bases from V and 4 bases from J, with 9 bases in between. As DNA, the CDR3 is TGTGCCAGCTCACCACCGACAAGCCCCTATGGCTACACCTTC. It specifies CASSPPTSPYGYTF.

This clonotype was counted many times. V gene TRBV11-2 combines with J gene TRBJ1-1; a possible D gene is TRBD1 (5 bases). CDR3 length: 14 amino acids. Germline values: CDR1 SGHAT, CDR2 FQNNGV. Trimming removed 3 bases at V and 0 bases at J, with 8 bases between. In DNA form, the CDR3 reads TGTGCCAGCAGCTTGGGGACGCTGAACACTGAAGCTTTCTTT. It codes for CASSLGTLNTEAFF.

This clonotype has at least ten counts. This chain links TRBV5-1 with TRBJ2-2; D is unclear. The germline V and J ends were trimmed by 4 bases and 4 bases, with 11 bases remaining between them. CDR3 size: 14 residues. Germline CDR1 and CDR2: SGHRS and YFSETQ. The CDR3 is CASSPSASTGELFF. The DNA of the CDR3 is TGCGCCAGCAGCCCCTCCGCTAGCACCGGGGAGCTGTTTTTT.

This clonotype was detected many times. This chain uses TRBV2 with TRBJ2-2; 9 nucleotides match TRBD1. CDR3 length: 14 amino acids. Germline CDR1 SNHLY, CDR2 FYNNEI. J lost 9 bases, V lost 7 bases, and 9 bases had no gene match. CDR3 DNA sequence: TGTGCCAGCAACTCGGGACAGGGAAGAAGGGAGCTGTTTTTT. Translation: CASNSGQGRRELFF.

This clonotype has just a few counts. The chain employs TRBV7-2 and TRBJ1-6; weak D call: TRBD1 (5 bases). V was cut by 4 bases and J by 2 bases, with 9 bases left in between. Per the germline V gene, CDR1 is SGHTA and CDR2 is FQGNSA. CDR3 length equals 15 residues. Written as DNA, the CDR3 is TGTGCCAGCAGCTGGGCAGGGACCTATAATTCACCCCTCCACTTT. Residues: CASSWAGTYNSPLHF.

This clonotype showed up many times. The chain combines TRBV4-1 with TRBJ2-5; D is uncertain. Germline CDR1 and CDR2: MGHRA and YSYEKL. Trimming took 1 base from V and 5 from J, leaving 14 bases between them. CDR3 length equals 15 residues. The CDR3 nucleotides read TGCGCCAGCAGCCAAGTAGACGGTGGCCATGAGACCCAGTACTTC. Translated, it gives CASSQVDGGHETQYF.

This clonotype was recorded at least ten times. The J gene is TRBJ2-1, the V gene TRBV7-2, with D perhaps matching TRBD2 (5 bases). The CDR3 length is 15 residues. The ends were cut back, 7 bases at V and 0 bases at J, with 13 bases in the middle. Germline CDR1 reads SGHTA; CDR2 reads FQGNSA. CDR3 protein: CASTRSGLSYNEQFF. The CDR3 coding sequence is TGTGCCAGCACCAGGAGCGGCCTCTCCTACAATGAGCAGTTCTTC. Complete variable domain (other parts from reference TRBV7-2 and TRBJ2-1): GAGVSQSPSNKVTEKGKDVELRCDPISGHTALYWYRQSLGQGLEFLIYFQGNSAPDKSGLPSDRFSAERTGGSVSTLTIQRTQQEDSAVYLCASTRSGLSYNEQFFGPGTRLTVL.

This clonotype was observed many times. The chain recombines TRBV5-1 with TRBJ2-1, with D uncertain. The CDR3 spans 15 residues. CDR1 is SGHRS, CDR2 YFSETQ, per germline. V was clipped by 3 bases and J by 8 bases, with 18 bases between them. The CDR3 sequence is CASSSRLPPKDEQFF. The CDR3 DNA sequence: TGCGCCAGCAGCTCGAGACTTCCACCTAAGGATGAGCAGTTCTTC.

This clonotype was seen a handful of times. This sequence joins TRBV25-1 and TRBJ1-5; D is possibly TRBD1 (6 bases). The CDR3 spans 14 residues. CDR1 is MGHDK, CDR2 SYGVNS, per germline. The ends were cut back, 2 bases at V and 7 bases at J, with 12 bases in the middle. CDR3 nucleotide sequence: TGTGCCAGCAGTGAAGCGAGGGGACAACAGCCCCAGCATTTT. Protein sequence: CASSEARGQQPQHF.